A single sample is the source of the 19 T cell receptor beta chains below, sequenced in a study of T-cell memory formation after mild COVID-19. TCRdb re-called the 5' RACE reads with MiXCR, one entry per CDR3 protein. The sample consists of 380,000 or so distinct CDR3 sequences, around 14% of them appearing once. The sequencing input was PBMCs or a T cell subset sorted from them (not recorded which). These receptors were collected from a man younger than 35 who had mild COVID-19 (a few samples of this study predate the infection). Cell type and time point are not known.

The chain has TRBV7-2 and TRBJ2-2; 8 nucleotides line up with TRBD1. The CDR3 contains 14 residues. The J segment lost 9 bases and the V segment lost 3 bases, leaving 6 bases of the junction unmatched. Germline values: CDR1 SGHTA, CDR2 FQGNSA. The CDR3 loop reads CASSFRQGRRELFF. CDR3 bases: TGTGCCAGCAGCTTCCGACAGGGGAGGAGGGAGCTGTTTTTT.

This clonotype showed up just a few times. V and J are TRBV4-1 and TRBJ1-4; D ambiguous. The CDR3 has 15 residues. Germline assignment: CDR1 MGHRA and CDR2 YSYEKL. V lost 5 bases, J lost 2 bases, and 12 bases lay in between. CDR3 coding DNA: TGCGCCAGCAGCTCCCTACCGCATACTAATGAAAAACTGTTTTTT. Translated: CASSSLPHTNEKLFF.

This clonotype has more than one count but fewer than ten. The J gene is TRBJ2-2, the V gene TRBV4-2, with D perhaps being TRBD1 or TRBD2 (6 bases each). Between the trimmed V and J ends, which lost 8 bases and 4 bases, there was a span of 14 bases. The CDR3 runs 14 residues. The germline CDR1 and CDR2 sequences are LGHNA and YNFKEQ. The CDR3, as DNA: TGTGCCAGCCAAGGGGGGCGTCGCACCGGGGAGCTGTTTTTT. Translating it yields CASQGGRRTGELFF.

The gene calls are TRBV7-2 and TRBJ2-1; D remains unclear. Looked up from germline, CDR1 is SGHTA and CDR2 is FQGNSA. The length of the CDR3 is 12 residues. Trimming stripped 5 bases from V and 8 bases from J, with 10 bases between. The CDR3 DNA follows: TGTGCCAGCAGCCCCCCCCGGCATGAGCAGTTCTTC. It is translated as CASSPPRHEQFF.

This clonotype occurred many times. The rearrangement uses TRBV27 and TRBJ2-3; D might be TRBD2 (6 bases). There are 16 residues in the CDR3. Germline CDR1 and CDR2: MNHEY and SMNVEV (reference sequence). Trimming removed 2 bases at V and 5 bases at J, with 17 bases between. CDR3 residues: CASSLQAGRSLDTQYF. The CDR3 coding sequence is TGTGCCAGCAGTTTACAAGCGGGCCGAAGTCTAGATACGCAGTATTTT.

This clonotype was counted ten times or more. This chain joins TRBV5-1 and TRBJ2-2; D ambiguous. V was pared by 6 bases and J by 0 bases, with 12 bases between. The CDR3 extends over 15 amino acids. The germline CDR1 and CDR2 sequences are SGHRS and YFSETQ. CDR3 DNA sequence: TGCGCCAGCACCCTCCAGGCTTCGAACACCGGGGAGCTGTTTTTT. Translating gives CASTLQASNTGELFF.

This clonotype appeared a few times. CDR3 loop: CASISASFTDTQYF. CDR3 DNA sequence: TGCGCCAGCATATCTGCTTCGTTCACAGATACGCAGTATTTT. This chain connects TRBV10-2 to TRBJ2-3; D gene unclear. This CDR3 comprises 14 residues. From germline, CDR1 is WSHSY and CDR2 SAAADI. The V end was cut by 7 bases, the J end by 2 bases, with 13 bases between.

Many counts were recorded for this clonotype. The chain carries TRBV4-1 and TRBJ2-1, with D unclear. Trimming left V 5 bases short and J 5 bases short, with 10 bases between. Germline CDR1 MGHRA, CDR2 YSYEKL. CDR3 length: 13 amino acids. CDR3 region: CASSYLGNNEQFF. DNA for the CDR3: TGCGCCAGCAGCTATCTGGGGAACAATGAGCAGTTCTTC.

This rearrangement joins TRBV23-1 to TRBJ2-5; 9 bases agree with TRBD1. TRBV23-1 is assigned to the ORF class and has an uncertain function. The CDR3 contains 19 residues. The V segment lost 5 bases and the J segment 6 bases; nucleotides outside the gene matches: 22. In DNA, the CDR3 is TGCGCCAGCAGTAATCCCAACTCCACAGGGGGCCGCTTCACGAAGACCCAGTACTTC. Its protein product is CASSNPNSTGGRFTKTQYF.

V and J are TRBV27 and TRBJ2-3; D not certain. CDR1 is MNHEY and CDR2 is SMNVEV in the germline V gene (reference sequence). Trimming cost V 7 bases and J 4 bases, with 12 bases left between them. This CDR3 is built from 13 residues. CDR3 residues: CASTLGPADTQYF. The CDR3 bases are TGTGCCAGCACCCTCGGCCCCGCAGATACGCAGTATTTT.

This clonotype showed up just a few times. The chain uses TRBV7-9 and TRBJ1-5; no definite D call. V was shortened by 5 bases and J by 3 bases, with 20 bases between the two germline ends. The CDR3 is 17 amino acids. Germline V CDR1 and CDR2: SEHNR, FQNEAQ (reference sequence). In DNA form, the CDR3 reads TGTGCCAGCAGCCCCCCCTGGGTGGGGATGGACAATCAGCCCCAGCATTTT. Amino acid sequence: CASSPPWVGMDNQPQHF.

The chain uses TRBV19 and TRBJ2-7, with D perhaps given as TRBD1 or TRBD2 (5 bases each). This CDR3 spans 14 amino acids. Germline CDR1 and CDR2: LNHDA and SQIVND (reference sequence). Trimming removed 5 bases at V and 2 bases at J, with 13 bases between. This chain's CDR3 is CASSPSRGAYEQYF. The CDR3 coding sequence is TGTGCCAGTAGTCCATCCCGAGGGGCCTACGAGCAGTACTTC.

At least ten counts were recorded for this clonotype. The chain is built from TRBV6-2 or TRBV6-3 and TRBJ2-3, with D tentatively TRBD1 (6 bases). There are 16 residues in the CDR3. Germline values: CDR1 MNHEY, CDR2 SVGEGT. Between the trimmed V and J ends, which lost 4 bases and 0 bases, there was a span of 14 bases. The CDR3 loop reads CASSSRTALSTDTQYF. The CDR3 region has the DNA TGTGCCAGCAGTTCCCGGACAGCTCTGAGCACAGATACGCAGTATTTT.

This clonotype was counted ten times or more. The rearrangement joins TRBV20-1 to TRBJ2-3; TRBD1 matches 8 bases. CDR1 is DFQATT, CDR2 SNEGSKA, per germline (reference sequence). This CDR3 spans 13 amino acids. V shed 5 bases and J 4 bases; nucleotides not matched to a gene: 5. The CDR3 DNA sequence: TGCAGTGCTCACGGACAGGGCGCAGATACGCAGTATTTT. Translated, it gives CSAHGQGADTQYF.

This chain uses TRBV6-5 with TRBJ2-5; D unclear. With 0 bases removed from V and 2 bases from J, the gap between germline ends came to 7 bases. Germline V lookup: CDR1 MNHEY, CDR2 SVGAGI. The CDR3 totals 14 residues. CDR3 protein: CASSYSVGQETQYF. The CDR3 DNA is TGTGCCAGCAGTTACTCAGTGGGGCAAGAGACCCAGTACTTC.

The table lists this clonotype with many counts. This chain connects TRBV7-2 to TRBJ2-2; TRBD1 aligns across 11 bases. CDR3 length: 15 amino acids. CDR1 SGHTA and CDR2 FQGNSA come from the germline V gene. With V trimmed by 3 bases and J by 5 bases, 2 bases remained unmatched. CDR3 protein: CASSFGQGATGELFF. In DNA, the CDR3 is TGTGCCAGCAGCTTTGGACAGGGGGCTACCGGGGAGCTGTTTTTT. Variable domain in full (rest from reference TRBV7-2 and TRBJ2-2): GAGVSQSPSNKVTEKGKDVELRCDPISGHTALYWYRQSLGQGLEFLIYFQGNSAPDKSGLPSDRFSAERTGGSVSTLTIQRTQQEDSAVYLCASSFGQGATGELFFGEGSRLTVL.

This clonotype appeared a few times. The DNA of the CDR3 is TGTGCCAGCAGTCCCCGGGACAGGGGTCGTGAGCAGTTCTTC. The encoded protein is CASSPRDRGREQFF. The chain has TRBV6-2 or TRBV6-3 and TRBJ2-1, with TRBD1 matching over 10 bases. The J segment lost 9 bases and the V segment lost 5 bases, leaving 7 bases of the junction unmatched. The CDR3 length is 14 residues. The germline CDR1 and CDR2 sequences are MNHEY and SVGEGT.

This clonotype was seen only a few times. In DNA form, the CDR3 reads TGCGCCAGCAGCTTGATCGGGAGGGACACTGAAGCTTTCTTT. Encoded protein: CASSLIGRDTEAFF. This chain connects TRBV5-1 to TRBJ1-1; unclear D gene. This CDR3 has 14 amino acids. The germline CDR1 and CDR2 sequences are SGHRS and YFSETQ. Trimming took off 1 base at V and 3 bases at J, with 10 bases between the two ends.

This chain joins TRBV4-3 and TRBJ1-3, with D maybe TRBD1 (5 bases). Per the germline V gene, CDR1 is LGHNA and CDR2 is YSLEER. The CDR3 spans 16 residues. V shed 2 bases and J shed 2 bases, with 13 bases lying between them. The CDR3 reads CASSQIPTDAGNTIYF. Written as DNA, the CDR3 is TGCGCCAGCAGCCAAATCCCGACAGATGCTGGAAACACCATATATTTT.